These T cell receptor beta chains were read from a single sample in a study of T cell repertoires in cytomegalovirus infection. TCRdb re-derived calls from the reads in MiXCR, one entry per CDR3 protein. The table lists roughly 920,000 distinct CDR3 sequences, roughly 30% of them singletons. No antigens are known for them. This specimen was cultured CD8+ T cells from PBMCs, taken from culture after CMV antigen stimulation. These receptors were obtained from a human donor in good health (CMV status not recorded). Some clones in this sample may be carry-over from other donors' samples. Both conserved end residues are part of each CDR3. A D gene is named only where the DNA matches it firmly. Size values are once, few and many counts, or a class for expanded clones, and some rows have none.

abundance: few; d_gene: NA; v_gene: TRBV7-7; j_gene: TRBJ2-2; CDR3aa: CASSTSPTGELFF; CDR3nt: TGTGCTAGCAGCACAAGCCCCACCGGGGAGCTGTTTTTT
abundance: NA; d_gene: NA; v_gene: TRBV7-9; j_gene: TRBJ2-1; CDR3aa: CASSFRTEYNEQFF; CDR3nt: TGTGCCAGCAGCTTTCGGACAGAGTACAATGAGCAGTTCTTC
abundance: few; d_gene: TRBD2; v_gene: TRBV12-3/TRBV12-4; j_gene: TRBJ2-5; CDR3aa: CASSTSGEETQYF; CDR3nt: TGTGCCAGCAGTACTAGCGGGGAAGAGACCCAGTACTTC
abundance: NA; d_gene: NA; v_gene: TRBV5-4; j_gene: TRBJ2-1; CDR3aa: CASRQAPYNEQFF; CDR3nt: TGTGCCAGTCGACAGGCCCCCTACAATGAGCAGTTCTTC
abundance: many; d_gene: NA; v_gene: TRBV6-1; j_gene: TRBJ1-1; CDR3aa: CASSEFGGPNTEAFF; CDR3nt: TGTGCCAGCAGTGAATTTGGGGGACCGAACACTGAAGCTTTCTTT
abundance: few; d_gene: NA; v_gene: TRBV7-9; j_gene: TRBJ1-1; CDR3aa: CASSYRETNTEAFF; CDR3nt: TGTGCCAGCAGCTACAGGGAGACGAACACTGAAGCTTTCTTT
abundance: NA; d_gene: TRBD1; v_gene: TRBV7-9; j_gene: TRBJ2-1; CDR3aa: CASSSPGQGHNEQFF; CDR3nt: TGTGCCAGCAGCTCCCCGGGACAGGGCCACAATGAGCAGTTCTTC
abundance: NA; d_gene: NA; v_gene: TRBV27; j_gene: TRBJ1-1; CDR3aa: CASSFSPYGGGMNTEAFF; CDR3nt: TGTGCCAGCAGTTTTTCACCGTATGGGGGCGGGATGAACACTGAAGCTTTCTTT
abundance: NA; d_gene: NA; v_gene: TRBV7-3; j_gene: TRBJ2-3; CDR3aa: CASSLKAADTQYF; CDR3nt: TGTGCCAGCAGCTTAAAGGCAGCAGATACGCAGTATTTT
abundance: NA; d_gene: NA; v_gene: TRBV11-2; j_gene: TRBJ1-6; CDR3aa: CASSLGGDGSPLHF; CDR3nt: TGTGCCAGCAGCCTAGGGGGAGATGGATCACCCCTCCACTTT
abundance: NA; d_gene: TRBD2; v_gene: TRBV4-2; j_gene: TRBJ2-1; CDR3aa: CASSQGSRGGKNEQFF; CDR3nt: TGTGCCAGCAGCCAAGGGTCGCGGGGGGGCAAAAATGAGCAGTTCTTC
abundance: NA; d_gene: NA; v_gene: TRBV7-8; j_gene: TRBJ1-5; CDR3aa: CASSLDRNQPGYQPQHF; CDR3nt: TGTGCCAGCAGCCTCGACAGGAATCAACCGGGTTATCAGCCCCAGCATTTT
abundance: NA; d_gene: NA; v_gene: TRBV7-2; j_gene: TRBJ1-2; CDR3aa: CASSPHAVPSGGYTF; CDR3nt: TGTGCCAGCAGTCCCCATGCGGTACCCAGTGGTGGCTACACCTTC
abundance: few; d_gene: NA; v_gene: TRBV5-5; j_gene: TRBJ1-2; CDR3aa: CASSSPDSLPSYGYTF; CDR3nt: TGTGCCAGCAGCTCTCCCGACAGTTTACCAAGCTATGGCTACACCTTC
abundance: NA; d_gene: NA; v_gene: TRBV6-1; j_gene: TRBJ1-3; CDR3aa: CASSDMSGNTIYF; CDR3nt: TGTGCCAGCAGTGATATGTCCGGAAACACCATATATTTT
abundance: NA; d_gene: NA; v_gene: TRBV7-9; j_gene: TRBJ2-7; CDR3aa: CASSSTRGYEEQYF; CDR3nt: TGTGCCAGCAGCTCGACGCGGGGTTATGAGGAGCAGTACTTC
abundance: NA; d_gene: NA; v_gene: TRBV7-8; j_gene: TRBJ1-3; CDR3aa: CASSLPQTGNTIYF; CDR3nt: TGTGCCAGCAGCTTACCACAGACTGGAAACACCATATATTTT
abundance: NA; d_gene: NA; v_gene: TRBV25-1; j_gene: TRBJ2-1; CDR3aa: CASSEGSRNEQFF; CDR3nt: TGTGCCAGCAGCGAAGGGAGTAGGAATGAGCAGTTCTTC
abundance: NA; d_gene: TRBD2; v_gene: TRBV6-2/TRBV6-3; j_gene: TRBJ2-1; CDR3aa: CASSYSTSGGSPSSYNEQFF; CDR3nt: TGTGCCAGCAGTTACTCGACTAGCGGGGGGTCACCAAGCTCCTACAATGAGCAGTTCTTC
abundance: NA; d_gene: NA; v_gene: TRBV5-6; j_gene: TRBJ2-4; CDR3aa: CASSLTRTLVAKNIQYF; CDR3nt: TGTGCCAGCAGCTTGACCCGGACACTTGTAGCCAAAAACATTCAGTACTTC
abundance: few; d_gene: NA; v_gene: TRBV6-2/TRBV6-3; j_gene: TRBJ2-1; CDR3aa: CASSSFMWGGYADEDSPYEQFF; CDR3nt: TGTGCCAGCAGTTCCTTTATGTGGGGGGGCTATGCAGACGAGGATTCTCCCTATGAGCAGTTCTTC
abundance: few; d_gene: TRBD1; v_gene: TRBV2; j_gene: TRBJ2-5; CDR3aa: CASSDDRVSWETQYF; CDR3nt: TGTGCCAGCAGTGACGACAGGGTGAGCTGGGAGACCCAGTACTTC
abundance: NA; d_gene: NA; v_gene: TRBV4-3; j_gene: TRBJ1-6; CDR3aa: CASSQDKGYNSPLHF; CDR3nt: TGCGCCAGCAGCCAAGATAAGGGATATAATTCACCCCTCCACTTT
abundance: NA; d_gene: NA; v_gene: TRBV11-1; j_gene: TRBJ2-1; CDR3aa: CASSLAPPAEQFF; CDR3nt: TGTGCCAGCAGCTTAGCCCCCCCCGCTGAGCAGTTCTTC
abundance: NA; d_gene: TRBD1; v_gene: TRBV28; j_gene: TRBJ2-3; CDR3aa: CASSFHAGTGVITDTQYF; CDR3nt: TGTGCCAGCAGTTTCCATGCGGGGACAGGGGTTATCACAGATACGCAGTATTTT
abundance: once; d_gene: NA; v_gene: TRBV12-3/TRBV12-4; j_gene: TRBJ2-2; CDR3aa: CASNSSESNTGELFF; CDR3nt: TGTGCCAGCAATTCCTCGGAATCGAACACCGGGGAGCTGTTTTTT
abundance: NA; d_gene: NA; v_gene: TRBV7-9; j_gene: TRBJ2-5; CDR3aa: CASSSRDLGARETQYF; CDR3nt: TGTGCCAGCAGCTCCCGGGACCTAGGGGCCCGAGAGACCCAGTACTTC
abundance: NA; d_gene: NA; v_gene: TRBV19; j_gene: TRBJ1-2; CDR3aa: CASIPPGTPGLYTF; CDR3nt: TGTGCCAGTATCCCCCCCGGGACACCGGGGCTCTACACCTTC
abundance: few; d_gene: NA; v_gene: TRBV6-5; j_gene: TRBJ2-5; CDR3aa: CASSYGGSDIETQYF; CDR3nt: TGTGCCAGCAGTTACGGTGGATCGGATATTGAGACCCAGTACTTC
abundance: few; d_gene: NA; v_gene: TRBV7-9; j_gene: TRBJ1-2; CDR3aa: CASSHPGGPNYGYTF; CDR3nt: TGTGCCAGCAGCCACCCAGGAGGGCCTAACTATGGCTACACCTTC
abundance: NA; d_gene: NA; v_gene: TRBV6-5; j_gene: TRBJ1-5; CDR3aa: CASTGGCNQPQHF; CDR3nt: TGTGCCAGCACCGGGGGCTGCAATCAGCCCCAGCATTTT
abundance: NA; d_gene: NA; v_gene: TRBV7-6; j_gene: TRBJ2-3; CDR3aa: CASSLYRRGVDTQYF; CDR3nt: TGTGCCAGCAGCTTATACAGGAGGGGGGTGGATACGCAGTATTTT
abundance: few; d_gene: NA; v_gene: TRBV11-3; j_gene: TRBJ2-2; CDR3aa: CASSFVGGQRNTGELFF; CDR3nt: TGTGCCAGCAGCTTTGTGGGGGGACAGCGAAACACCGGGGAGCTGTTTTTT
abundance: few; d_gene: NA; v_gene: TRBV6-5; j_gene: TRBJ2-1; CDR3aa: CASSYEGTGTPTYNEQFF; CDR3nt: TGTGCCAGCAGTTACGAGGGGACGGGGACGCCGACCTACAATGAGCAGTTCTTC
abundance: many; d_gene: TRBD2; v_gene: TRBV7-2; j_gene: TRBJ2-4; CDR3aa: CASSQLAEGSPAKNIQYF; CDR3nt: TGTGCCAGCAGCCAACTAGCGGAAGGCTCGCCGGCCAAAAACATTCAGTACTTC
abundance: many; d_gene: TRBD1; v_gene: TRBV12-3/TRBV12-4; j_gene: TRBJ1-5; CDR3aa: CASSRGQGGETQHF; CDR3nt: TGTGCCAGCAGTCGCGGACAGGGGGGTGAGACCCAGCATTTT
abundance: NA; d_gene: TRBD1; v_gene: TRBV7-6; j_gene: TRBJ2-7; CDR3aa: CASSLSRGTESSYEQYF; CDR3nt: TGTGCCAGCAGCTTAAGTCGTGGGACAGAGAGCTCCTACGAGCAGTACTTC
abundance: few; d_gene: NA; v_gene: TRBV7-9; j_gene: TRBJ1-4; CDR3aa: CASSAERGMEKLFF; CDR3nt: TGTGCCAGCAGCGCTGAAAGGGGAATGGAAAAACTGTTTTTT
abundance: few; d_gene: NA; v_gene: TRBV6-6; j_gene: TRBJ1-5; CDR3aa: CASSTGDKVQHF; CDR3nt: TGTGCCAGCAGTACGGGGGACAAGGTGCAGCATTTT
abundance: NA; d_gene: NA; v_gene: TRBV25-1; j_gene: TRBJ1-1; CDR3aa: CASSESPEETEAFF; CDR3nt: TGTGCCAGCAGTGAATCCCCAGAGGAGACTGAAGCTTTCTTT
abundance: medium-sized; d_gene: TRBD1; v_gene: TRBV20-1; j_gene: TRBJ1-2; CDR3aa: CSARMTGGGTYGYTF; CDR3nt: TGCAGTGCTAGAATGACAGGGGGAGGAACGTATGGCTACACCTTC
abundance: many; d_gene: NA; v_gene: TRBV7-2; j_gene: TRBJ2-4; CDR3aa: CASSPIPGEGHYQYF; CDR3nt: TGTGCCAGCAGCCCTATCCCGGGGGAGGGACATTATCAGTACTTC
abundance: NA; d_gene: NA; v_gene: TRBV27; j_gene: TRBJ1-2; CDR3aa: CASSGEFWDGYGYTF; CDR3nt: TGTGCCAGCAGTGGTGAATTCTGGGACGGCTATGGCTACACCTTC
abundance: many; d_gene: TRBD2; v_gene: TRBV5-5; j_gene: TRBJ2-2; CDR3aa: CASSLLTSSGELFF; CDR3nt: TGTGCCAGCAGCTTACTGACTAGCTCCGGGGAGCTGTTTTTT
abundance: NA; d_gene: TRBD2; v_gene: TRBV14; j_gene: TRBJ2-3; CDR3aa: CASSAFSGGVTDTQYF; CDR3nt: TGTGCCAGCAGCGCTTTTAGCGGGGGGGTCACAGATACGCAGTATTTT
abundance: few; d_gene: NA; v_gene: TRBV7-2; j_gene: TRBJ1-4; CDR3aa: CASSPRAGTDEKLFF; CDR3nt: TGTGCCAGCAGCCCAAGAGCAGGGACGGATGAAAAACTGTTTTTT
abundance: NA; d_gene: TRBD1; v_gene: TRBV7-9; j_gene: TRBJ2-5; CDR3aa: CASSSDRVRETQYF; CDR3nt: TGTGCCAGCAGCTCTGACAGGGTTCGAGAGACCCAGTACTTC
abundance: NA; d_gene: NA; v_gene: TRBV7-9; j_gene: TRBJ2-6; CDR3aa: CASSSTGYDSGANVLTF; CDR3nt: TGTGCCAGCAGCTCCACAGGGTACGACTCTGGGGCCAACGTCCTGACTTTC
abundance: NA; d_gene: TRBD1; v_gene: TRBV24-1; j_gene: TRBJ2-2; CDR3aa: CATSDLQGLTGELFF; CDR3nt: TGTGCCACCAGTGATTTACAGGGGTTGACCGGGGAGCTGTTTTTT
abundance: once; d_gene: NA; v_gene: TRBV29-1; j_gene: TRBJ2-5; CDR3aa: CSVDGQRHQETQYF; CDR3nt: TGCAGCGTTGACGGACAAAGGCACCAAGAGACCCAGTACTTC
abundance: few; d_gene: NA; v_gene: TRBV7-6; j_gene: TRBJ2-7; CDR3aa: CASSLGPSVYEQYF; CDR3nt: TGTGCCAGCAGCTTGGGCCCGTCGGTCTACGAGCAGTACTTC
abundance: many; d_gene: TRBD2; v_gene: TRBV7-6; j_gene: TRBJ2-1; CDR3aa: CASSLETSGGLFEQFF; CDR3nt: TGTGCCAGCAGCTTAGAAACTAGCGGGGGGTTATTTGAGCAGTTCTTC
abundance: NA; d_gene: TRBD1; v_gene: TRBV5-4; j_gene: TRBJ2-5; CDR3aa: CASRGDRGQWGQETQYF; CDR3nt: TGTGCCAGCAGAGGGGACAGGGGGCAGTGGGGACAAGAGACCCAGTACTTC
abundance: NA; d_gene: TRBD1; v_gene: TRBV4-3; j_gene: TRBJ2-1; CDR3aa: CASSQVWDRGSNEQFF; CDR3nt: TGCGCCAGCAGCCAAGTATGGGACAGGGGAAGCAATGAGCAGTTCTTC
abundance: NA; d_gene: NA; v_gene: TRBV25-1; j_gene: TRBJ2-5; CDR3aa: CASKWEGEETQYF; CDR3nt: TGTGCCAGCAAATGGGAGGGGGAAGAGACCCAGTACTTC
abundance: few; d_gene: TRBD2; v_gene: TRBV9; j_gene: TRBJ2-5; CDR3aa: CASSVRLAGDKETQYF; CDR3nt: TGTGCCAGCAGCGTTCGACTAGCGGGCGATAAAGAGACCCAGTACTTC
abundance: few; d_gene: NA; v_gene: TRBV14; j_gene: TRBJ2-1; CDR3aa: CASSHLERSYNEQFF; CDR3nt: TGTGCCAGCAGCCACTTGGAACGATCCTACAATGAGCAGTTCTTC
abundance: NA; d_gene: NA; v_gene: TRBV6-5; j_gene: TRBJ2-1; CDR3aa: CASKKSLGGDEQFF; CDR3nt: TGTGCCAGCAAAAAGTCTCTTGGGGGAGATGAGCAGTTCTTC
abundance: NA; d_gene: TRBD2; v_gene: TRBV27; j_gene: TRBJ2-7; CDR3aa: CASSGGAFYEQYF; CDR3nt: TGTGCCAGCAGCGGGGGGGCCTTCTACGAGCAGTACTTC
abundance: NA; d_gene: NA; v_gene: TRBV7-9; j_gene: TRBJ1-2; CDR3aa: CASTRAEGPYGYTF; CDR3nt: TGTGCCAGCACTAGGGCGGAGGGGCCCTATGGCTACACCTTC